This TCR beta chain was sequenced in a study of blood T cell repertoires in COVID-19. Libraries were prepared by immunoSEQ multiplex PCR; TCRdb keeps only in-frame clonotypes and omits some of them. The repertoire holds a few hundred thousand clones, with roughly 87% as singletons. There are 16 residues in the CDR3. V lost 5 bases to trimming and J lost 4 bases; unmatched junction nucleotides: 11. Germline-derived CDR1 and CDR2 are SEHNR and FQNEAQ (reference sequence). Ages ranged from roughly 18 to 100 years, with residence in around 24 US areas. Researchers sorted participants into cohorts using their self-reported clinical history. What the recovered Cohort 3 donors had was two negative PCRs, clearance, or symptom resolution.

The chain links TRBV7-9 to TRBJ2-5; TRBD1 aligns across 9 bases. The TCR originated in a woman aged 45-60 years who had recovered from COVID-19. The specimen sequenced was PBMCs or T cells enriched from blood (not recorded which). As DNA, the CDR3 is TGTGCCAGCAGCCTACCCGCCGGGACAGGGAGAGAGACCCAGTACTTC. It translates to CASSLPAGTGRETQYF.